The 24 T cell receptor beta chains listed next were all sequenced from one sample in a study of regulatory T cells in long-lasting Graves disease. Time point reported: newly diagnosed GD, antithyroid drugs for less than 3 months. Researchers made the TCR library from RNA that was extracted from PBMCs. Building the TCR beta libraries relied on iRepertoire HTBI primers, and CDR3 regions underwent Arm-PCR. TCRdb called the multiplex PCR reads again in MiXCR, with one record for every CDR3 protein. The table has 620,000 or so distinct CDR3 sequences, 16% seen once; the top ten hold 18%. This same sample was also part of a study on T cells in Graves' hyperthyroidism and ophthalmopathy.

Material: peripheral blood mononuclear cells (PBMCs), obtained at new diagnosis, from a patient treated with antithyroid drugs. All receptors come from a woman between 25 and 40 years old with Graves disease.

The chain is built from TRBV7-9 and TRBJ2-7, with 12 bases that match TRBD2. This CDR3 contains 15 residues. V shed 3 bases and J 9 bases; nucleotides not matched to a gene: 9. Germline V gene lookup returns CDR1 SEHNR and CDR2 FQNEAQ (reference sequence). In nucleotides, the CDR3 is TGTGCCAGCAGCTTCTCCAGACTAGCGGGAGCGGGGCAGTACTTC. It yields the protein CASSFSRLAGAGQYF.

This clonotype came up many times. The chain carries TRBV30 and TRBJ1-1, with a weak D call TRBD1 (6 bases). The V end lost 3 bases, the J end lost 9 bases, and 17 bases lay between the germline ends. This CDR3 has 13 amino acids. Germline V CDR1 and CDR2: GTSNPN, SVGIG (reference sequence). The CDR3 region has the DNA TGTGCCTGGAGGTTGACGGGGGCTGATAAAGCTTTCTTT. Translation gives CAWRLTGADKAFF. Combining the CDR3 with reference TRBV30 and TRBJ1-1 gives the whole variable domain SQTIHQWPATLVQPVGSPLSLECTVEGTSNPNLYWYRQAAGRGLQLLFYSVGIGQISSEVPQNLSASRPQDRQFILSSKKLLLSDSGFYLCAWRLTGADKAFFGQGTRLTVV.

The V gene is TRBV5-1, the J gene TRBJ2-7, with D possibly TRBD1 on 6 matching bases. Germline lookup yields CDR1 SGHRS and CDR2 YFSETQ. The CDR3 covers 15 residues. The germline V and J ends were trimmed by 1 base and 6 bases, with 17 bases remaining between them. CDR3 region: CASSLFAGARFEQYF. The DNA of the CDR3 is TGCGCCAGCAGCTTGTTCGCAGGGGCGCGTTTCGAGCAGTACTTC.

This clonotype was counted at least ten times. This chain links TRBV6-5 with TRBJ1-5; D uncertain. Per the germline V gene, CDR1 is MNHEY and CDR2 is SVGAGI. The V end lost 0 bases, the J end lost 1 base, and 13 bases lay between the germline ends. This CDR3 is built from 17 residues. The CDR3 nucleotides are TGTGCCAGCAGTTACTCCTGGGAGGTGAGGAGCAATCAGCCCCAGCATTTT. Translated: CASSYSWEVRSNQPQHF.

This rearrangement joins TRBV5-1 to TRBJ2-5; 11 bases line up with TRBD2. CDR1 is SGHRS, CDR2 YFSETQ, per germline. Trimming at V came to 3 bases and at J to 5 bases, leaving 15 bases not matched to a gene. The CDR3 runs 18 residues. CDR3 residues: CASSYKKSLAGVYETQYF. The CDR3 nucleotides read TGCGCCAGCAGCTATAAAAAGTCACTAGCGGGAGTATACGAGACCCAGTACTTC.

Of note for this clonotype: A far larger clone differs by one base, so this is likely a read error. The chain couples TRBV12-3 or TRBV12-4 to TRBJ1-1, with D possibly TRBD1 on 6 matching bases. V lost 10 bases to trimming and J lost 4 bases, with 13 bases between them. This CDR3 has 12 amino acids. DNA of the CDR3: TGTGCCAACAGCCTCAGGGGCACTGAAGCTTTCTTT. This translates into CANSLRGTEAFF.

The sample holds many counts of this clonotype. V usage is TRBV11-1 and J usage is TRBJ2-7; TRBD1 is a possible D gene (5 bases). The CDR3 has 13 residues. Germline CDR1 is SGHAT and CDR2 is FQDESV (reference sequence). Deletions cut 2 bases from V and 9 bases from J, with 14 bases between. The CDR3: CASSLLQERVQYF. In DNA form, the CDR3 reads TGTGCCAGCAGCTTATTACAGGAGCGTGTGCAGTACTTC.

There are many counts of this clonotype. This sequence joins TRBV6-1 and TRBJ2-2, with TRBD1 matching 7 bases. V shed 5 bases and J 0 bases; nucleotides not matched to a gene: 3. The CDR3 is 15 amino acids. CDR1 MNHNS and CDR2 SASEGT come from the germline V gene. The CDR3 spells CASSTGTANTGELFF. The DNA of the CDR3 is TGTGCCAGCAGTACCGGGACAGCGAACACCGGGGAGCTGTTTTTT.

The chain joins TRBV4-2 to TRBJ2-3; the D is unclear. The CDR3 loop spans 17 amino acids. Germline lookup yields CDR1 LGHNA and CDR2 YNFKEQ. The V gene lost 0 bases and the J gene lost 0 bases, with 13 bases spanning the gap. The CDR3 DNA reads as TGTGCCAGCAGCCAAGATCTTCGGGCGGTTAGCACAGATACGCAGTATTTT. It encodes CASSQDLRAVSTDTQYF.

The V call is TRBV20-1, the J call TRBJ1-3, with D possibly matching TRBD1 (6 bases). Germline V lookup: CDR1 DFQATT, CDR2 SNEGSKA (reference sequence). The CDR3 is 12 amino acids. The CDR3 DNA sequence: TGCTCATACAGGGTTGGTGGAAACACCATATATTTT. Its protein product is CSYRVGGNTIYF.

This clonotype came up many times. The chain carries TRBV7-2 and TRBJ2-1; 7 bases line up with TRBD1. With V trimmed by 5 bases and J by 9 bases, 10 bases remained unmatched. Germline CDR1 reads SGHTA; CDR2 reads FQGNSA. The CDR3 consists of 14 residues. CDR3 sequence: CASSMQQGQGEQFF. CDR3 sequence (DNA): TGTGCCAGCAGCATGCAACAGGGGCAGGGTGAGCAGTTCTTC.

This clonotype was recorded at least ten times. J is TRBJ2-7 and V is TRBV27, with 9 bases aligning to TRBD1. CDR1 and CDR2 from the germline V gene are MNHEY and SMNVEV (reference sequence). V lost 8 bases and J lost 3; bases outside the gene matches: 11. The CDR3 has 15 residues. The CDR3 protein is CASGDTGTGSYEQYF. As DNA, the CDR3 is TGTGCCAGCGGGGATACCGGGACAGGGAGCTACGAGCAGTACTTC.

This clonotype occurred a few times. For the CDR3, the DNA is TGTGCCAGCAGCCAAGGCGGGGAGACCAATCAGCCCCAGCATTTT. This encodes CASSQGGETNQPQHF. This chain links TRBV3-1 with TRBJ1-5; D is unclear. This CDR3 has 15 residues. With 1 base removed from V and 3 bases from J, the gap between germline ends came to 10 bases. Germline V CDR1 and CDR2: LGHDT, YNNKEL (reference sequence). Full variable domain (remainder filled in from reference TRBV3-1 and TRBJ1-5): DTAVSQTPKYLVTQMGNDKSIKCEQNLGHDTMYWYKQDSKKFLKIMFSYNNKELIINETVPNRFSPKSPDKAHLNLHINSLELGDSAVYFCASSQGGETNQPQHFGDGTRLSIL.

The J gene is TRBJ1-1, the V gene TRBV27; no reliable D call. CDR1 MNHEY and CDR2 SMNVEV come from the germline V gene (reference sequence). The CDR3 totals 15 residues. V was pared by 8 bases and J by 1 base, with 17 bases between. CDR3 sequence: CASFVSGVGNTEAFF. CDR3 bases: TGTGCCAGCTTTGTGAGTGGGGTAGGGAACACTGAAGCTTTCTTT.

This clonotype showed up many times. This rearrangement joins TRBV5-1 to TRBJ2-3; 8 bases map to TRBD2. This CDR3 comprises 16 residues. Germline-derived CDR1 and CDR2 are SGHRS and YFSETQ. V shed 0 bases, J shed 3 bases, and the junction held 6 bases outside the gene matches. The CDR3 reads CASSLGPGGNTDTQYF. CDR3 DNA sequence: TGCGCCAGCAGCTTGGGTCCGGGAGGGAATACAGATACGCAGTATTTT.

The rearrangement links TRBV5-1 to TRBJ2-5, with 9 bases that match TRBD2. V trimming: 3 bases; J trimming: 5 bases; junction bases outside the gene matches: 11. Germline V gene lookup returns CDR1 SGHRS and CDR2 YFSETQ. The CDR3 extends over 16 amino acids. The CDR3 is CASSSWSSGTGETQYF. The CDR3 DNA reads as TGCGCCAGCAGCTCGTGGTCTAGCGGGACTGGGGAGACCCAGTACTTC. Variable domain in full (rest from reference TRBV5-1 and TRBJ2-5): KAGVTQTPRYLIKTRGQQVTLSCSPISGHRSVSWYQQTPGQGLQFLFEYFSETQRNKGNFPGRFSGRQFSNSRSEMNVSTLELGDSALYLCASSSWSSGTGETQYFGPGTRLLVL.

This clonotype was found a few times. The genes are TRBV30 and TRBJ2-2; TRBD1 aligns across 8 bases. J lost 4 bases, V lost 4 bases, and 5 bases had no gene match. In germline, CDR1 is GTSNPN, CDR2 SVGIG (reference sequence). The CDR3 has 14 residues. CDR3 loop: CAWNIQGGTGELFF. CDR3 bases: TGTGCCTGGAACATACAGGGGGGCACCGGGGAGCTGTTTTTT.

This clonotype has just a few counts. The chain couples TRBV20-1 to TRBJ2-7, with D unclear. Trimming stripped 1 base from V and 0 bases from J, with 16 bases between. There are 16 residues in the CDR3. In germline, CDR1 is DFQATT, CDR2 SNEGSKA (reference sequence). The CDR3 sequence: CSARVAGKLVSYEQYF. CDR3 DNA: TGCAGTGCTAGAGTGGCAGGCAAATTAGTCTCCTACGAGCAGTACTTC.

This sequence joins TRBV2 and TRBJ2-3, with D possibly being TRBD2 (5 bases). The CDR3 is 15 amino acids. V was trimmed by 7 bases and J by 0 bases, leaving 14 bases between them. CDR1 and CDR2 from the germline V gene are SNHLY and FYNNEI. CDR3 sequence (DNA): TGTGCCAGCACTCCCGGGGATCTAAGCACAGATACGCAGTATTTT. It is translated as CASTPGDLSTDTQYF.

The chain is built from TRBV20-1 and TRBJ1-1, with a tentative D call TRBD1 (5 bases). The CDR3 is 15 amino acids. CDR1 and CDR2 (germline): DFQATT, SNEGSKA (reference sequence). With 0 bases removed from V and 3 bases from J, the gap between germline ends came to 14 bases. Here the CDR3 reads CSARDPGGTDTEAFF. CDR3 coding DNA: TGCAGTGCTAGAGATCCGGGGGGGACTGACACTGAAGCTTTCTTT.

In this sample, this clonotype turned up many times. The rearrangement joins TRBV11-2 to TRBJ1-2; D remains ambiguous. Trimming shortened V by 3 bases and J by 6 bases, and 11 bases separated the two germline ends. The CDR3 covers 13 residues. CDR1 is SGHAT, CDR2 FQNNGV, per germline. The CDR3 here is CASSFSLSNGYTF. The CDR3 bases are TGTGCCAGCAGCTTTTCCCTCTCTAATGGCTACACCTTC. The full variable domain, its missing parts supplied by reference TRBV11-2 and TRBJ1-2, is EAGVAQSPRYKIIEKRQSVAFWCNPISGHATLYWYQQILGQGPKLLIQFQNNGVVDDSQLPKDRFSAERLKGVDSTLKIQPAKLEDSAVYLCASSFSLSNGYTFGSGTRLTVV.

This clonotype has ten or more counts. The V gene is TRBV27, the J gene TRBJ2-1; 9 bases line up with TRBD1. The length of the CDR3 is 13 residues. V lost 6 bases and J lost 7; bases outside the gene matches: 4. In germline, CDR1 is MNHEY, CDR2 SMNVEV (reference sequence). CDR3 nucleotides: TGTGCCAGCAGCCAAGGGACAGGGAATGAGCAGTTCTTC. It is translated as CASSQGTGNEQFF.

Only a few counts were recorded for this clonotype. The chain is built from TRBV20-1 and TRBJ2-5, with 14 bases that match TRBD2. With V trimmed by 6 bases and J by 5 bases, 5 bases remained unmatched. The V gene's germline CDR1 is DFQATT and CDR2 SNEGSKA (reference sequence). The CDR3 has 14 amino acids. The CDR3 sequence: CSASGLAGGETQYF. The CDR3 bases are TGCAGTGCAAGCGGACTAGCGGGAGGCGAGACCCAGTACTTC.

There are many counts of this clonotype. The J gene is TRBJ1-5, the V gene TRBV27; D might be TRBD1 (5 bases). The length of the CDR3 is 14 residues. Deletions cut 3 bases from V and 3 bases from J, with 9 bases between. CDR1 MNHEY and CDR2 SMNVEV come from the germline V gene (reference sequence). CDR3 in amino acids: CASSFQGFNQPQHF. The CDR3 DNA follows: TGTGCCAGCAGTTTTCAGGGTTTCAATCAGCCCCAGCATTTT.